What follows are 29 T cell receptor beta chains derived from one specimen sequenced in a study of identical twins. TCRdb reprocessed the 5' RACE reads via MiXCR and lists one record per CDR3 protein. This sample carries some 270,000 distinct CDR3 sequences, around 8.8% of them seen once, and the ten largest clones take less than 4%. The same sample was also used in a study of yellow fever vaccine responses in identical twins.

The sequencing input was CD8+ T cells sorted from blood. Every receptor here comes from a woman in her late teens or twenties in good health.

This clonotype was counted between two and nine times. The rearrangement joins TRBV27 to TRBJ2-2; D is perhaps TRBD1 (5 bases). Germline V CDR1 and CDR2: MNHEY, SMNVEV (reference sequence). This CDR3 contains 16 residues. Trimming took 1 base from V and 2 from J, leaving 11 bases between them. CDR3 in DNA: TGTGCCAGCAGTTTATTAGACAGCCTTAACACCGGGGAGCTGTTTTTT. Protein: CASSLLDSLNTGELFF.

This chain joins TRBV19 and TRBJ2-1; possible D gene TRBD1, 5 bases. The ends were cut back, 6 bases at V and 1 base at J, with 16 bases in the middle. The CDR3 has 16 residues. Germline assignment: CDR1 LNHDA and CDR2 SQIVND (reference sequence). This CDR3 reads CASSNIARGSYNEQFF. The CDR3 DNA reads TGTGCCAGTAGCAACATAGCAAGGGGTTCCTACAATGAGCAGTTCTTC.

The genes are TRBV4-2 and TRBJ2-3, with 8 bases matching TRBD2. This CDR3 spans 12 amino acids. After removal of 4 bases from V and 13 bases from J, the junction contained 7 bases not matched to a gene. Germline CDR1 and CDR2: LGHNA and YNFKEQ. CDR3 protein: CASSLPGLEEYF. In DNA form, the CDR3 reads TGTGCCAGCAGCCTACCGGGACTAGAGGAGTATTTT.

This clonotype was seen many times. The chain combines TRBV29-1 with TRBJ2-2; D gene unclear. Germline CDR1 and CDR2: SQVTM and ANQGSEA. V lost 6 bases to trimming and J lost 3 bases, with 8 bases between them. The CDR3 totals 12 residues. The CDR3, as DNA: TGCAGCGTGGCCGGATACACCGGGGAGCTGTTTTTT. As protein: CSVAGYTGELFF.

At least ten counts were recorded for this clonotype. The chain is built from TRBV7-9 and TRBJ2-7, with 8 bases aligning to TRBD1. Per germline, CDR1 SEHNR and CDR2 FQNEAQ (reference sequence). CDR3 length: 14 amino acids. Germline trimming cut 5 bases from V and 1 base from J; bases unmatched to any gene: 4. The CDR3, as DNA: TGTGCCAGCAGCCAGACAGGGGTATCCTACGAGCAGTACTTC. Its protein product is CASSQTGVSYEQYF.

CDR3 sequence: CASSRTPSEQFF. The CDR3 region has the DNA TGTGCCAGCAGCCGGACTCCTAGTGAGCAGTTCTTC. V is TRBV7-8 and J is TRBJ2-1, with D possibly TRBD2 on 5 matching bases. The V end was cut by 5 bases, the J end by 9 bases, with 11 bases between. The CDR3 runs 12 residues. Germline-derived CDR1 and CDR2 are SGHVS and FQNEAQ.

This clonotype was recorded a few times. At one boundary the junction diverges from the germline segment, which might be a read error. This chain uses TRBV7-7 with TRBJ2-6, with D maybe TRBD2 (5 bases). Germline assignment: CDR1 SSHAT and CDR2 FNYEAQ (reference sequence). The CDR3 sequence is 14 residues long. CDR3 protein: CASSPTPGERVLTF. DNA of the CDR3: TGTGCTAGCAGCCCAACCCCCGGGGAAAGGGTCCTGACTTTC. Using reference TRBV7-7 and TRBJ2-6 for the parts outside the CDR3, the full variable domain is GAGVSQSPRYKVTKRGQDVTLRCDPISSHATLYWYQQALGQGPEFLTYFNYEAQPDKSGLPSDRFSAERPEGSISTLTIQRTEQRDSAMYRCASSPTPGERVLTFGAGSRLTVL.

This clonotype has ten or more counts. The chain combines TRBV12-3 or TRBV12-4 with TRBJ2-1; TRBD1 matches 11 bases. The J segment lost 7 bases and the V segment lost 5 bases, leaving 4 bases of the junction unmatched. The CDR3 is 14 residues long. CDR3 nucleotides: TGTGCCAGCAGTAGCGGGACAGGGGGTAATGAGCAGTTCTTC. Translation: CASSSGTGGNEQFF.

Concerning this clonotype: The junction does not match germline at one end; this may be a read error. This chain uses TRBV7-7 with TRBJ2-5; D gene uncertain. The V gene's germline CDR1 is SSHAT and CDR2 FNYEAQ (reference sequence). This CDR3 region has 13 residues. CDR3 DNA sequence: TGTGCTAGCAGCTTAGGGATAGAAGAGACCCAGTACTTC. This sequence encodes CASSLGIEETQYF.

The chain has TRBV3-1 and TRBJ2-1, with 10 positions matching TRBD1. This CDR3 is 15 amino acids long. Losses at the gene ends were 3 bases for V and 5 bases for J; bases not matched to a gene: 4. Germline V CDR1 and CDR2: LGHDT, YNNKEL (reference sequence). In nucleotides, the CDR3 is TGTGCCAGCAGCCACCGACAGGGGGCTAACAATGAGCAGTTCTTC. Amino acids: CASSHRQGANNEQFF.

This clonotype showed up just a few times. This chain uses TRBV28 with TRBJ2-5, with D possibly matching TRBD2 (5 bases). Trimming left V 8 bases short and J 2 bases short, with 12 bases between. Per the germline V gene, CDR1 is MDHEN and CDR2 is SYDVKM. The CDR3 runs to 13 residues. The CDR3 DNA reads TGTGCCAGCCTCGCGGGTGAACAAGAGACCCAGTACTTC. Translating it yields CASLAGEQETQYF.

The chain uses TRBV6-1 and TRBJ2-5, with D perhaps TRBD2 (5 bases). With 10 bases removed from V and 4 bases from J, the gap between germline ends came to 19 bases. The CDR3 is 14 amino acids. CDR1 MNHNS and CDR2 SASEGT come from the germline V gene. CDR3 loop: CATEREVWPETQYF. In DNA form, the CDR3 reads TGTGCCACCGAACGGGAAGTATGGCCAGAGACCCAGTACTTC.

This clonotype was counted only a few times. This rearrangement joins TRBV4-3 to TRBJ2-3; 7 bases line up with TRBD2. V lost 1 base and J lost 4; bases outside the gene matches: 5. The CDR3 contains 15 residues. The germline gives CDR1 LGHNA, CDR2 YSLEER. This CDR3 is CASSQAGGEADTQYF. CDR3 coding DNA: TGCGCCAGCAGCCAAGCGGGAGGTGAAGCAGATACGCAGTATTTT.

CDR3 in DNA: TGTGCCTCTGGCTGGCCGAATTATGGCTACACCTTC. The encoded protein is CASGWPNYGYTF. The rearrangement uses TRBV10-3 and TRBJ1-2; D call uncertain. V lost 11 bases and J lost 5, with 15 bases in between. Germline loops: CDR1 ENHRY, CDR2 SYGVKD. The CDR3 spans 12 residues.

The CDR3 region has the DNA TGTGCCAGCAGTGAAGCCTATAGCAGTGTGCATGGCTACACCTTC. Amino acids: CASSEAYSSVHGYTF. The genes are TRBV2 and TRBJ1-2; D is unresolved. This CDR3 contains 15 residues. Germline loops: CDR1 SNHLY, CDR2 FYNNEI. Trimming stripped 0 bases from V and 6 bases from J, with 14 bases between.

The table lists this clonotype with many counts. The chain carries TRBV29-1 and TRBJ2-7; no definite D call. V lost 4 bases, J lost 4 bases, and 17 bases lay in between. The CDR3 has 14 amino acids. Germline V gene sequence: CDR1 SQVTM, CDR2 ANQGSEA. The CDR3 loop reads CSVVSGDSMYEQYF. The CDR3 DNA follows: TGCAGCGTTGTTTCCGGTGATAGCATGTACGAGCAGTACTTC.

The V gene is TRBV5-8, the J gene TRBJ2-7, with TRBD1 matching 9 bases. The CDR3 contains 17 residues. J was trimmed by 2 bases and V by 3 bases; bases with no gene match: 12. Germline V gives CDR1 SGHTS, CDR2 YDEGEE. The CDR3 region has the DNA TGTGCCAGCAGCTCAGGACAGGGGTACGTAAACCCCTACGAGCAGTACTTC. This translates into CASSSGQGYVNPYEQYF.

The genes are TRBV9 and TRBJ2-5; 9 nucleotides agree with TRBD1. Germline CDR1 reads SGDLS; CDR2 reads YYNGEE. CDR3 length: 15 residues. Germline trimming cut 0 bases from V and 3 bases from J; bases unmatched to any gene: 3. CDR3 region: CASSVEGTGKETQYF. CDR3 nucleotides: TGTGCCAGCAGCGTAGAAGGGACAGGGAAAGAGACCCAGTACTTC.

The gene calls are TRBV20-1 and TRBJ2-7; D call uncertain. V lost 4 bases to trimming and J lost 6 bases, with 13 bases between them. The CDR3 spans 12 residues. Germline values: CDR1 DFQATT, CDR2 SNEGSKA (reference sequence). The DNA for the CDR3 is TGCAGTGCTACGCGGACGGGCGGCGAGCAGTACTTC. Translation gives CSATRTGGEQYF.

The table lists this clonotype with a few counts. The chain employs TRBV6-2 or TRBV6-3 and TRBJ2-4, with D tentatively TRBD1 or TRBD2 (5 bases each). V was pared by 3 bases and J by 9 bases, with 12 bases between. The CDR3 is 13 amino acids. Germline CDR1 and CDR2: MNHEY and SVGEGT. In DNA form, the CDR3 reads TGTGCCAGCAGTTATGGGACCCCCGGCATTCAGTACTTC. Amino acids: CASSYGTPGIQYF.

The V and J genes are TRBV29-1 and TRBJ2-1, with 16 nucleotides matching TRBD2. Looked up from germline, CDR1 is SQVTM and CDR2 is ANQGSEA. The J segment lost 4 bases and the V segment lost 7 bases, leaving 7 bases of the junction unmatched. The CDR3 is 16 amino acids. CDR3 in DNA: TGCAGCGGGGGACTAGCGGGAGGGCCCTCGTACAATGAGCAGTTCTTC. Its translation: CSGGLAGGPSYNEQFF.

This clonotype was counted ten times or more. V and J are TRBV12-3 or TRBV12-4 and TRBJ2-7, with 7 bases lining up with TRBD1. The CDR3 runs to 14 residues. With V trimmed by 3 bases and J by 2 bases, 4 bases remained unmatched. CDR3 residues: CASSLGQYAYEQYF. CDR3 DNA: TGTGCCAGCAGTTTGGGACAGTACGCCTACGAGCAGTACTTC.

This clonotype was observed many times. The J gene is TRBJ2-7, the V gene TRBV21-1; the table's D call, TRBD2, has no DNA check behind it. TRBV21-1 is a known pseudogene. This CDR3 contains 12 residues. The chain's CDR3 is CAGGLAGIEQYF. The CDR3 coding sequence is TGTGCCGGCGGACTAGCGGGTATCGAGCAGTACTTC.

This clonotype has more than one count but fewer than ten. J is TRBJ2-1 and V is TRBV5-1, with D unclear. V lost 3 bases and J 9 bases, leaving 7 bases between the germline ends. The length of the CDR3 is 11 residues. In germline, CDR1 is SGHRS, CDR2 YFSETQ. The CDR3 loop reads CASSSPTEQFF. DNA of the CDR3: TGCGCCAGCAGCTCCCCCACTGAGCAGTTCTTC. Supplemented by reference TRBV5-1 and TRBJ2-1, the full variable domain reads KAGVTQTPRYLIKTRGQQVTLSCSPISGHRSVSWYQQTPGQGLQFLFEYFSETQRNKGNFPGRFSGRQFSNSRSEMNVSTLELGDSALYLCASSSPTEQFFGPGTRLTVL.

The gene calls are TRBV28 and TRBJ2-7; D is uncertain. The germline V gene encodes CDR1 MDHEN and CDR2 SYDVKM. There are 13 residues in the CDR3. V was clipped by 6 bases and J by 4 bases, with 13 bases between them. This CDR3 reads CASSKFSGYEQYF. The CDR3 bases are TGTGCCAGCAGCAAATTCTCCGGTTACGAGCAGTACTTC.

This clonotype was counted between two and nine times. The chain uses TRBV12-3 or TRBV12-4 and TRBJ2-2; 8 bases are shared with TRBD1. The trim removed 3 bases at V and 4 bases at J, leaving 7 bases unmatched. CDR3 size: 16 residues. The CDR3: CASSFGQGAGTGELFF. CDR3 nucleotides: TGTGCCAGCAGTTTCGGGCAGGGGGCCGGCACCGGGGAGCTGTTTTTT.

This clonotype was found a few times. The chain carries TRBV20-1 and TRBJ2-2; D is uncertain. Germline CDR1 DFQATT, CDR2 SNEGSKA (reference sequence). With 2 bases removed from V and 1 base from J, the gap between germline ends came to 14 bases. This CDR3 contains 16 residues. The CDR3 bases are TGCAGTGCTAGAATGGGTGTGACCATGAACACCGGGGAGCTGTTTTTT. It is translated as CSARMGVTMNTGELFF.

As for this clonotype: Relative to the germline gene, one junction end is altered; a read error may explain this. The chain is built from TRBV20-1 and TRBJ2-1; D might be TRBD1 or TRBD2, each matching 5 bases. Germline loops: CDR1 DFQATT, CDR2 SNEGSKA (reference sequence). The CDR3 is 14 amino acids. CDR3 sequence reads: CSAIAGSSYIEQFF. The CDR3 region has the DNA TGCAGTGCTATTGCAGGGAGCTCCTACATTGAGCAGTTCTTC.

This clonotype was observed at least ten times. This sequence joins TRBV29-1 and TRBJ2-5; unclear D gene. The germline CDR1 and CDR2 sequences are SQVTM and ANQGSEA. Trimming left V 4 bases short and J 5 bases short, with 11 bases between. The CDR3 totals 12 residues. As DNA, the CDR3 is TGCAGCGTTGCTGAGTTGTTGGAGACCCAGTACTTC. Its protein is CSVAELLETQYF. Full variable domain (outside the CDR3, taken from reference TRBV29-1 and TRBJ2-5): SAVISQKPSRDICQRGTSLTIQCQVDSQVTMMFWYRQQPGQSLTLIATANQGSEATYESGFVIDKFPISRPNLTFSTLTVSNMSPEDSSIYLCSVAELLETQYFGPGTRLLVL.